These 22 T cell receptor beta chains came from one sample sequenced in a study of cytomegalovirus exposure and HLA in healthy donors. PCR was performed using 60 Vbeta and 13 Jbeta primers. Data came from immunoSEQ multiplex PCR; TCRdb stores just in-frame clones and leaves some out. The data show about 190,000 clones, 65% to 75% seen once. Sequencing used PBMCs. Receptors were obtained from a man under 40 in good health and CMV-seropositive.

This clone has only a few counts. This chain joins TRBV5-3 and TRBJ2-7, with D possibly matching TRBD2 (6 bases). TRBV5-3 is annotated as an ORF whose role is uncertain. The CDR3 extends over 18 amino acids. Trimming removed 4 bases at V and 0 bases at J, with 23 bases between. CDR3 nucleotides: TGTGCCAGAAGCCCTTCGGGACTGCCCAGATATTACTCCTACGAGCAGTACTTC. It is translated as CARSPSGLPRYYSYEQYF.

V and J are TRBV30 and TRBJ2-1; D gene ambiguous. V lost 0 bases and J 4 bases, leaving 4 bases between the germline ends. This CDR3 comprises 12 residues. The germline V gene encodes CDR1 GTSNPN and CDR2 SVGIG (reference sequence). DNA of the CDR3: TGTGCCTGGAGTGTACAATACAATGAGCAGTTCTTC. Translated, it gives CAWSVQYNEQFF.

CDR3 sequence (DNA): TGTGCCACCAGTAGGGAGTGGGGTAATGAAGCTTTCTTT. Amino acid sequence: CATSREWGNEAFF. The chain combines TRBV15 with TRBJ1-1; D remains ambiguous. The V end was cut by 6 bases, the J end by 7 bases, with 15 bases between. The CDR3 consists of 13 residues. In germline, CDR1 is LNHNV, CDR2 YYDKDF (reference sequence).

The chain combines TRBV19 with TRBJ1-1; possible D gene TRBD1, 6 bases. In germline, CDR1 is LNHDA, CDR2 SQIVND (reference sequence). The CDR3 has 14 amino acids. V lost 6 bases and J lost 0, with 11 bases in between. CDR3 sequence reads: CASSHRDMNTEAFF. As DNA, the CDR3 is TGTGCCAGTAGCCACAGGGATATGAACACTGAAGCTTTCTTT.

The CDR3, as DNA: TGTGCCAGCAGTTTACTAGGGACAGGGGGCGACTATGGCTACACCTTC. Translation: CASSLLGTGGDYGYTF. The genes are TRBV28 and TRBJ1-2; 12 bases agree with TRBD1. J was trimmed by 3 bases and V by 2 bases; bases with no gene match: 4. Germline-derived CDR1 and CDR2 are MDHEN and SYDVKM. CDR3 length equals 16 residues.

The chain carries TRBV6-5 and TRBJ1-1; D is possibly TRBD1 (5 bases). Between the trimmed V and J ends, which lost 5 bases and 2 bases, there was a span of 12 bases. Germline loops: CDR1 MNHEY, CDR2 SVGAGI. CDR3 length: 14 amino acids. The CDR3 reads CASSPGTFNTEAFF. DNA for the CDR3: TGTGCCAGCAGTCCCGGGACTTTTAACACTGAAGCTTTCTTT.

V gene TRBV5-6 combines with J gene TRBJ2-7; tentative D call: TRBD1 (6 bases). Deletions cut 4 bases from V and 1 base from J, with 12 bases between. Germline V gene data show CDR1 as SGHDT and CDR2 as YYEEEE. This CDR3 spans 14 amino acids. The CDR3 DNA reads as TGTGCCAGCAGCGCCTGGACAGCTTCCTACGAGCAGTACTTC. Translated: CASSAWTASYEQYF. Full variable domain (remainder filled in from reference TRBV5-6 and TRBJ2-7): DAGVTQSPTHLIKTRGQQVTLRCSPKSGHDTVSWYQQALGQGPQFIFQYYEEEERQRGNFPDRFSGHQFPNYSSELNVNALLLGDSALYLCASSAWTASYEQYFGPGTRLTVT.

V gene TRBV11-3 combines with J gene TRBJ2-1; D is perhaps TRBD1 (7 bases). The CDR3 has 18 amino acids. Germline V gives CDR1 SGHNT, CDR2 YENEEA. V gave up 4 bases and J gave up 8 bases, with 27 bases separating them. The CDR3 protein is CASSSGQYSGGGLDEQFF. The CDR3 DNA is TGTGCCAGCAGCTCGGGACAGTATAGCGGAGGAGGCCTTGATGAGCAGTTCTTC.

The gene calls are TRBV10-3 and TRBJ2-7; 10 bases agree with TRBD1. The CDR3 totals 14 residues. CDR1 is ENHRY, CDR2 SYGVKD, per germline. Losses at the gene ends were 3 bases for V and 7 bases for J; bases not matched to a gene: 6. CDR3 loop: CAISDGQGVREQYF. The CDR3 DNA is TGTGCCATCAGTGACGGACAGGGGGTAAGGGAGCAGTACTTC.

The chain combines TRBV5-4 with TRBJ1-6, with unresolved D. This CDR3 is built from 17 residues. The germline V gene has CDR1 SGHNT and CDR2 YYREEE (reference sequence). Trimming removed 0 bases at V and 0 bases at J, with 10 bases between. The CDR3 coding sequence is TGTGCCAGCAGCTTGGGGACTCCTAGCTCCTATAATTCACCCCTCCACTTT. Protein: CASSLGTPSSYNSPLHF.

In its sample, this clone was seen a few times. The rearrangement uses TRBV6-5 and TRBJ2-7, with D possibly matching TRBD1 (5 bases). The CDR3 is 16 amino acids. The germline CDR1 and CDR2 sequences are MNHEY and SVGAGI. Between the trimmed V and J ends, which lost 8 bases and 2 bases, there was a span of 22 bases. The CDR3 here is CASCWYPARTTYEQYF. In DNA, the CDR3 is TGTGCCAGCTGTTGGTACCCGGCGAGGACAACCTACGAGCAGTACTTC.

This clone showed up just a few times. V gene TRBV5-5 combines with J gene TRBJ2-7; 8 bases align to TRBD2. The CDR3 is 15 residues long. V trimming: 5 bases; J trimming: 4 bases; junction bases outside the gene matches: 11. Looked up from germline, CDR1 is SGHKS and CDR2 is YYEKEE (reference sequence). DNA for the CDR3: TGTGCCAGCAGGGAGGCAGCGGGAGACGCGTACGAGCAGTACTTC. Translating it yields CASREAAGDAYEQYF.

The table lists this clone with a count of one. At one end, the junction sequence differs from germline, possibly due to a read error. J is TRBJ2-3 and V is TRBV7-9, with D uncertain. CDR3 length: 16 residues. Per germline, CDR1 SEHNR and CDR2 FQNEAQ (reference sequence). The DNA for the CDR3 is TGTTCCAGCAGCTTCCTCGTGTCACCGACTGAGTTGACGCAGTATTTT. This gives the protein CSSSFLVSPTELTQYF.

The chain combines TRBV30 with TRBJ2-6, with D possibly TRBD1 on 6 matching bases. Germline CDR1 GTSNPN, CDR2 SVGIG (reference sequence). Between the trimmed V and J ends, which lost 1 base and 2 bases, there was a span of 6 bases. The CDR3 runs to 14 residues. CDR3 residues: CAWSGTAGANVLTF. In DNA, the CDR3 is TGTGCCTGGAGTGGGACAGCTGGGGCCAACGTCCTGACTTTC. The full variable domain, rest sourced from reference TRBV30 and TRBJ2-6, is SQTIHQWPATLVQPVGSPLSLECTVEGTSNPNLYWYRQAAGRGLQLLFYSVGIGQISSEVPQNLSASRPQDRQFILSSKKLLLSDSGFYLCAWSGTAGANVLTFGAGSRLTVL.

The chain recombines TRBV15 with TRBJ2-5, with D maybe TRBD1 (6 bases). From germline, CDR1 is LNHNV and CDR2 YYDKDF (reference sequence). CDR3 length: 14 amino acids. Trimming took 0 bases from V and 3 from J, leaving 8 bases between them. The CDR3 sequence is CATSRDHREETQYF. CDR3 bases: TGTGCCACCAGCAGAGATCACAGGGAAGAGACCCAGTACTTC.

The rearrangement joins TRBV29-1 to TRBJ2-7; D is unresolved. The V and J ends lost 3 bases and 9 bases respectively, with 12 bases between them. The V gene's germline CDR1 is SQVTM and CDR2 ANQGSEA. CDR3 size: 11 residues. The CDR3 loop reads CSVENGGLQYF. The CDR3 DNA reads as TGCAGCGTTGAGAACGGCGGTCTGCAGTACTTC.

This clone was found a few times. The CDR3 loop reads CASSASGGGYEQFF. The CDR3, as DNA: TGTGCCAGCAGCGCTTCCGGGGGGGGCTATGAGCAGTTCTTC. This chain joins TRBV7-2 and TRBJ2-1, with 8 bases lining up with TRBD2. Germline values: CDR1 SGHTA, CDR2 FQGNSA. Losses at the gene ends were 5 bases for V and 8 bases for J; bases not matched to a gene: 8. The CDR3 totals 14 residues.

This clone occurred once. The rearrangement uses TRBV5-1 and TRBJ2-4; weak D call: TRBD1 (5 bases). The length of the CDR3 is 18 residues. Trimming took 6 bases from V and 1 from J, leaving 23 bases between them. Germline V gene lookup returns CDR1 SGHRS and CDR2 YFSETQ. The CDR3 bases are TGCGCCAGCACACCTCGTGGGGCCCCAACGGATGCCAAAAACATTCAGTACTTC. As protein: CASTPRGAPTDAKNIQYF.

CDR3 residues: CAWTTGLETQYF. In DNA form, the CDR3 reads TGTGCCTGGACGACAGGGTTAGAGACCCAGTACTTC. This chain joins TRBV30 and TRBJ2-5; 7 bases align to TRBD1. The CDR3 loop spans 12 amino acids. CDR1 is GTSNPN and CDR2 is SVGIG in the germline V gene (reference sequence). The junction had 3 bases not matched to a gene; V was cut back by 4 bases and J by 4 bases.

The V gene is TRBV7-8, the J gene TRBJ1-5; a weak D match, TRBD1 (5 bases). Trimming shortened V by 5 bases and J by 3 bases, and 8 bases separated the two germline ends. Germline V gene data show CDR1 as SGHVS and CDR2 as FQNEAQ. The CDR3 extends over 13 amino acids. For the CDR3, the DNA is TGTGCCAGCAGCCCGGGGGTCAATCAGCCCCAGCATTTT. Encoded protein: CASSPGVNQPQHF.

This sequence joins TRBV5-4 and TRBJ2-1, with TRBD1 identical over 9 bases. This CDR3 has 16 residues. Unmatched junction bases numbered 12, after V lost 4 bases and J lost 7 bases. Germline V gene sequence: CDR1 SGHNT, CDR2 YYREEE (reference sequence). DNA of the CDR3: TGTGCCAGCAGCACGGTATTAGGACAGGGGTGGAATGAGCAGTTCTTC. Its translation: CASSTVLGQGWNEQFF.

The genes are TRBV5-6 and TRBJ1-2, with D perhaps TRBD1 (5 bases). The CDR3 totals 14 residues. CDR1 and CDR2 (germline): SGHDT, YYEEEE. V gave up 4 bases and J gave up 7 bases, with 17 bases separating them. CDR3 sequence reads: CASSLRALWGGYTF. The CDR3 coding sequence is TGTGCCAGCAGCCTCAGGGCCCTCTGGGGTGGCTACACCTTC.